This T cell receptor beta chain was sequenced for a study of regulatory T cells in long-lasting Graves disease. Study results and limitations: Persistent Graves' patients showed less TCR diversity than newly diagnosed ones. Researchers examined only peripheral blood and not thyroid tissue. Newly diagnosed patients shared 750 to 1,000 public clonotypes; persistent patients shared approximately 2,900.

This clonotype was detected a few times. As yet, its antigen is unknown. Libraries of TCR beta came from iRepertoire HTBI primers plus Arm-PCR of CDR3 regions. TCRdb analysed the multiplex PCR reads with MiXCR anew, one entry per CDR3 protein. The table records some 490,000 distinct CDR3 sequences, more than 10% of them present only once. Time point specified: newly diagnosed GD, antithyroid drugs for less than 3 months. Construction of the TCR library relied on RNA isolated from PBMCs. The germline CDR1 and CDR2 sequences are SGHTA and FQGTGA. V lost 4 bases to trimming and J lost 1 base, with 17 bases between them. The CDR3 runs to 17 residues. The same sample was also used in a study of T cells in Graves' hyperthyroidism and ophthalmopathy. That paper notes: Ophthalmopathy was distinguished from stable hyperthyroidism by 13 V-J signatures.

Specimen: peripheral blood mononuclear cells (PBMCs), collected at new diagnosis, from a patient treated with antithyroid drugs. This clonotype was obtained from a woman aged 25 to 39 with Graves disease. This rearrangement joins TRBV7-3 to TRBJ2-1, with D unresolved. The CDR3 DNA sequence: TGTGCCAGCAGCTACGCCCCTTCGAGGCCATCCTACAATGAGCAGTTCTTC. Protein sequence: CASSYAPSRPSYNEQFF.